The 11 T cell receptor beta chains presented below share a single source sample, sequenced in a study of regulatory T cells in long-lasting Graves disease (dated by TCRdb to the early 2020s). To prepare the library, multiplex PCR was applied. The sequencer was an Illumina HiSeq 4000. CDR3 regions were amplified by Arm-PCR with iRepertoire HTBI primers to construct TCR beta libraries. The public reads were reprocessed in TCRdb via fastp at Q25 and MiXCR, keeping in-frame beta chains. Records with the same CDR3 protein are collapsed into one entry carrying the most frequent genes and DNA. This sample comprises 450,000 to 650,000 distinct CDR3 sequences, about 16% of them detected only once. About 25% of the sample is taken by the ten largest. Explained via the paper, the time point label denotes: newly diagnosed GD, antithyroid drugs for less than 3 months. RNA was extracted from PBMCs in TRIzol for both TCR sequencing and RNA sequencing.

This same sample was also part of a study on T cells in Graves' hyperthyroidism and ophthalmopathy.

This specimen consisted of peripheral blood mononuclear cells (PBMCs), obtained at new diagnosis, from a patient treated with antithyroid drugs. These TCRs come from a woman aged 40 to 65 with Graves disease. Donor details come from another sample of the same person, matched by shared clones.

The rearrangement uses TRBV7-9 and TRBJ2-3; D is possibly TRBD1 or TRBD2 (6 bases each). CDR1 SEHNR and CDR2 FQNEAQ come from the germline V gene (reference sequence). The germline V and J ends were trimmed by 2 bases and 5 bases, with 14 bases remaining between them. The CDR3 totals 15 residues. The CDR3 DNA reads TGTGCCAGCAGCTTAACCCGGGGGCAAATAGATACGCAGTATTTT. Translated: CASSLTRGQIDTQYF.

There are many counts of this clonotype. The chain recombines TRBV20-1 with TRBJ1-2, with D maybe TRBD1 (5 bases). The length of the CDR3 is 14 residues. V was shortened by 3 bases and J by 4 bases, with 15 bases between the two germline ends. CDR1 DFQATT and CDR2 SNEGSKA come from the germline V gene (reference sequence). Here the CDR3 DNA reads TGCAGTGCTAGCGAAGGCAGGGAGGGCTATGGCTACACCTTC. It yields the protein CSASEGREGYGYTF.

This clonotype has more than one count but fewer than ten. Here the CDR3 DNA reads TGTGCCAGCTCACCCCTCGGACAGACCTCTGGAAACACCATATATTTT. Protein product: CASSPLGQTSGNTIYF. The V and J genes are TRBV18 and TRBJ1-3, with D possibly matching TRBD1 (6 bases). The germline V gene encodes CDR1 KGHSH and CDR2 LQKENI. This CDR3 is 16 amino acids long. V dropped 3 bases and J dropped 0 bases, with 12 bases sitting between them. The full variable domain, rest sourced from reference TRBV18 and TRBJ1-3, is NAGVMQNPRHLVRRRGQEARLRCSPMKGHSHVYWYRQLPEEGLKFMVYLQKENIIDESGMPKERFSAEFPKEGPSILRIQQVVRGDSAAYFCASSPLGQTSGNTIYFGEGSWLTVV.

The chain couples TRBV27 to TRBJ2-1; D is undetermined. Deletions cut 5 bases from V and 8 bases from J, with 10 bases between. Per germline, CDR1 MNHEY and CDR2 SMNVEV (reference sequence). CDR3 length: 12 residues. The DNA of the CDR3 is TGTGCCAGCAGTCCCGCTCCCTATGAGCAGTTCTTC. Protein product: CASSPAPYEQFF.

In regard to this clonotype: An end of the junction differs from the germline gene, which may be a read error. The genes are TRBV19 and TRBJ1-4; D is ambiguous. The CDR3 covers 14 residues. Germline V lookup: CDR1 LNHDA, CDR2 SQIVND (reference sequence). The CDR3 coding sequence is TGTGCCAGTAGTATTTGGGCAACTAATGAAAAACCGTTTTTT. Its translation: CASSIWATNEKPFF.

The chain uses TRBV9 and TRBJ2-7; 8 positions match TRBD2. The CDR3 has 15 amino acids. The J segment lost 0 bases and the V segment lost 3 bases, leaving 5 bases of the junction unmatched. Germline V lookup: CDR1 SGDLS, CDR2 YYNGEE. As DNA, the CDR3 is TGTGCCAGCAGCGCGTCCGGGACTAGCTCCTACGAGCAGTACTTC. Protein product: CASSASGTSSYEQYF.

This clonotype appeared a few times. J is TRBJ2-1 and V is TRBV2; D unclear. CDR1 and CDR2 from the germline V gene are SNHLY and FYNNEI. The CDR3 length is 15 residues. V gave up 6 bases and J gave up 3 bases, with 15 bases separating them. CDR3 sequence (DNA): TGTGCCAGCAGCCGACTCCTTATAGGCTACAATGAGCAGTTCTTC. Translation: CASSRLLIGYNEQFF.

The chain joins TRBV6-1 to TRBJ2-7; tentatively, D is TRBD1 (6 bases). V was trimmed by 10 bases and J by 3 bases, leaving 13 bases between them. Germline V gene lookup returns CDR1 MNHNS and CDR2 SASEGT. There are 12 residues in the CDR3. The CDR3 protein is CATRGRVYEQYF. CDR3 DNA sequence: TGTGCCACCAGGGGCAGGGTCTACGAGCAGTACTTC.

This clonotype was seen more than once but under ten times. This chain links TRBV9 with TRBJ1-2; unclear D gene. The V end lost 4 bases, the J end lost 10 bases, and 17 bases lay between the germline ends. Looked up from germline, CDR1 is SGDLS and CDR2 is YYNGEE. The CDR3 consists of 13 residues. The CDR3 sequence: CASSWDGFSDYTF. The CDR3 nucleotides read TGTGCCAGCAGCTGGGATGGGTTCAGTGACTACACCTTC. Looking up the rest from reference TRBV9 and TRBJ1-2 gives the full variable domain: DSGVTQTPKHLITATGQRVTLRCSPRSGDLSVYWYQQSLDQGLQFLIQYYNGEERAKGNILERFSAQQFPDLHSELNLSSLELGDSALYFCASSWDGFSDYTFGSGTRLTVV.

This clonotype has only a few counts. The rearrangement uses TRBV2 and TRBJ2-2; TRBD2 matches 8 bases. The CDR3 is made up of 15 amino acids. V shed 5 bases and J 6 bases; nucleotides not matched to a gene: 8. Germline lookup yields CDR1 SNHLY and CDR2 FYNNEI. CDR3 DNA sequence: TGTGCCAGCAGTAATCTAGCGGGCGGGGCCGGGGAGCTGTTTTTT. This translates into CASSNLAGGAGELFF.

This clonotype was seen repeatedly, ten times or more. The chain has TRBV30 and TRBJ1-1, with 8 bases lining up with TRBD1. V lost 0 bases, J lost 10 bases, and 7 bases stayed unmatched. The CDR3 runs to 13 residues. CDR1 is GTSNPN, CDR2 SVGIG, per germline (reference sequence). CDR3 in amino acids: CAWSVDRGGPAFF. The CDR3 DNA reads TGTGCCTGGAGTGTAGACAGGGGAGGCCCAGCTTTCTTT.